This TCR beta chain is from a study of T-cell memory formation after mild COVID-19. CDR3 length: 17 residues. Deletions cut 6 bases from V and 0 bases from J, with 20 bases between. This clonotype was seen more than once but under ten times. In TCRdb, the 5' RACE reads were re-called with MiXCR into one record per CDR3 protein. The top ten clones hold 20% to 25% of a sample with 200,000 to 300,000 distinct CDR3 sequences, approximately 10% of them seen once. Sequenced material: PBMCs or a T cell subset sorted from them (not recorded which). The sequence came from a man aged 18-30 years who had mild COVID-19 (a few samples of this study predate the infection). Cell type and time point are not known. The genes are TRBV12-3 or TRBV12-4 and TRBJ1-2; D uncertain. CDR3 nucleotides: TGTGCCAGCAGGTCGCGGGTCCAGGAGGTGGCTAACTATGGCTACACCTTC. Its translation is CASRSRVQEVANYGYTF.